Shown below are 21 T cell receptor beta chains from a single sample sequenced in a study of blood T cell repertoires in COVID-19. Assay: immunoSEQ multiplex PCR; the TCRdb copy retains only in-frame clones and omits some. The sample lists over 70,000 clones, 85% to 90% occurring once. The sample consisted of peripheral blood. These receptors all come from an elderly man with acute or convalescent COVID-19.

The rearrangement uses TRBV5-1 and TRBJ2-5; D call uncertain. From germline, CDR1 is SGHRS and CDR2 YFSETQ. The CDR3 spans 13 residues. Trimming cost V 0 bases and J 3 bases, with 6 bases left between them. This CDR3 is CASSLGTEETQYF. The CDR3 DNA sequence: TGCGCCAGCAGCTTGGGAACGGAAGAGACCCAGTACTTC.

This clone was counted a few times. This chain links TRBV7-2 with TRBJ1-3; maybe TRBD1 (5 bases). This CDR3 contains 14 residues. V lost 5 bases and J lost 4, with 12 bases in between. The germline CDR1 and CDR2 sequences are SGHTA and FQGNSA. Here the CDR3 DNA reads TGTGCCAGCAGCCTTGTGGGGCAGGGAAACACCATATATTTT. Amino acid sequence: CASSLVGQGNTIYF. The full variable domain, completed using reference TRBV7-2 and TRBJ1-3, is GAGVSQSPSNKVTEKGKDVELRCDPISGHTALYWYRQSLGQGLEFLIYFQGNSAPDKSGLPSDRFSAERTGGSVSTLTIQRTQQEDSAVYLCASSLVGQGNTIYFGEGSWLTVV.

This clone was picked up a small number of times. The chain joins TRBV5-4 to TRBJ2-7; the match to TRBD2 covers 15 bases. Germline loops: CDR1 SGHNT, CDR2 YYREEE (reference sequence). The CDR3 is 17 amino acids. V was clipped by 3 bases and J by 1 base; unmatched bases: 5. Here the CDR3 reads CASSYLGLAGGSYEQYF. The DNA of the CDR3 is TGTGCCAGCAGCTACTTGGGACTAGCGGGGGGTTCCTACGAGCAGTACTTC.

CDR3 residues: CASSLGTSAETQYF. CDR3 in DNA: TGTGCCAGCAGCTTAGGGACTAGCGCGGAGACCCAGTACTTC. The rearrangement uses TRBV7-7 and TRBJ2-5, with 9 bases lining up with TRBD2. CDR1 is SSHAT, CDR2 FNYEAQ, per germline (reference sequence). There are 14 residues in the CDR3. The V and J ends lost 1 base and 5 bases, in that order; junction bases with no gene match: 2. Complete variable domain (other parts from reference TRBV7-7 and TRBJ2-5): GAGVSQSPRYKVTKRGQDVTLRCDPISSHATLYWYQQALGQGPEFLTYFNYEAQPDKSGLPSDRFSAERPEGSISTLTIQRTEQRDSAMYRCASSLGTSAETQYFGPGTRLLVL.

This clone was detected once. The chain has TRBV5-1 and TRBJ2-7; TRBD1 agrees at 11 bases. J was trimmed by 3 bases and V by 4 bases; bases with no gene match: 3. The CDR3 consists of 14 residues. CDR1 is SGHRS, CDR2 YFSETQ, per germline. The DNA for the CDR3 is TGCGCCAGCAGCGGGGGACAGGGGGTCTACGAGCAGTACTTC. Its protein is CASSGGQGVYEQYF.

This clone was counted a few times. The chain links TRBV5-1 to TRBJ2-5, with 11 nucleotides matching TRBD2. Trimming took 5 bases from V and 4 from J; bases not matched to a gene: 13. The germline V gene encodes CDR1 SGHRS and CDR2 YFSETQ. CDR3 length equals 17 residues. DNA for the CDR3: TGCGCCAGCAGTCTGTCCAATAGCGGGGGGGCCGTAGAGACCCAGTACTTC. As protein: CASSLSNSGGAVETQYF.

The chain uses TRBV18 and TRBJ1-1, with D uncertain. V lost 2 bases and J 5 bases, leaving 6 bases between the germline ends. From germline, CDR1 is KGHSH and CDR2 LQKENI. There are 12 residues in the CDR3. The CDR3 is CASSPERTEAFF. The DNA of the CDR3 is TGTGCCAGCTCACCAGAACGGACTGAAGCTTTCTTT. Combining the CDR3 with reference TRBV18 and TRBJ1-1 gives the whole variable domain NAGVMQNPRHLVRRRGQEARLRCSPMKGHSHVYWYRQLPEEGLKFMVYLQKENIIDESGMPKERFSAEFPKEGPSILRIQQVVRGDSAAYFCASSPERTEAFFGQGTRLTVV.

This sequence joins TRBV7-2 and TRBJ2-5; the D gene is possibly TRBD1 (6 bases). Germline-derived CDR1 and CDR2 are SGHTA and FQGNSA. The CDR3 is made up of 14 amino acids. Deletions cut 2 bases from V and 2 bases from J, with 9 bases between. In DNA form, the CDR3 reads TGTGCCAGCAGCTTACAGGGGCTACAAGAGACCCAGTACTTC. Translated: CASSLQGLQETQYF.

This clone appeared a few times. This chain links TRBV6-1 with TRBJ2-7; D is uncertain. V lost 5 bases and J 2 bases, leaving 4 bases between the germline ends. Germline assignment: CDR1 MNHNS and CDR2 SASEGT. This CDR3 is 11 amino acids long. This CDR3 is CASSSAYEQYF. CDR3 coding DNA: TGTGCCAGCAGTTCCGCCTACGAGCAGTACTTC.

CDR3 loop: CASSFGVETEAFF. CDR3 nucleotides: TGTGCCAGCAGCTTCGGAGTGGAGACTGAAGCTTTCTTT. The chain combines TRBV11-2 with TRBJ1-1; no reliable D call. Between the trimmed V and J ends, which lost 3 bases and 5 bases, there was a span of 10 bases. The CDR3 is 13 residues long. Germline CDR1 is SGHAT and CDR2 is FQNNGV.

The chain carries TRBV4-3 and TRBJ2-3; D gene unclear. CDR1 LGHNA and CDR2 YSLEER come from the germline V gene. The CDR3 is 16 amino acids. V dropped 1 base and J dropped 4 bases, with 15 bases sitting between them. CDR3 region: CASSQVTAARADTQYF. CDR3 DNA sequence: TGCGCCAGCAGCCAAGTTACGGCGGCCCGGGCAGATACGCAGTATTTT.

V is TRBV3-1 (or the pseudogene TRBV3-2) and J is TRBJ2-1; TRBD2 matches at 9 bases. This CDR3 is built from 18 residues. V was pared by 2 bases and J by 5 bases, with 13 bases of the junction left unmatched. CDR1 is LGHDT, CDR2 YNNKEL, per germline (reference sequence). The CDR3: CASSQPALTSGPDNEQFF. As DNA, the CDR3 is TGTGCCAGCAGCCAACCCGCCCTGACTAGCGGCCCAGACAATGAGCAGTTCTTC.

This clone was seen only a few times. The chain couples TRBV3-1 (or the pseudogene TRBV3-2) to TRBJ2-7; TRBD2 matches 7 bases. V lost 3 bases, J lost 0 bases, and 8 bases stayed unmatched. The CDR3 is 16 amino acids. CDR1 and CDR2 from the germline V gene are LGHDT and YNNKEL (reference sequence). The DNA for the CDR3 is TGTGCCAGCAGCCAGACGGGGCGGGGGAGCTCCTACGAGCAGTACTTC. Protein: CASSQTGRGSSYEQYF.

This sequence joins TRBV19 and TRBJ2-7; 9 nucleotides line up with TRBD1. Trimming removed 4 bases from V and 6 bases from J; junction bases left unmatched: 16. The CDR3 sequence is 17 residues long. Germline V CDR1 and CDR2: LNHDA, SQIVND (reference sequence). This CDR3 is CASSSPGGGTGWGEQYF. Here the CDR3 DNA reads TGTGCCAGTAGTAGCCCCGGAGGCGGGACAGGGTGGGGCGAGCAGTACTTC.

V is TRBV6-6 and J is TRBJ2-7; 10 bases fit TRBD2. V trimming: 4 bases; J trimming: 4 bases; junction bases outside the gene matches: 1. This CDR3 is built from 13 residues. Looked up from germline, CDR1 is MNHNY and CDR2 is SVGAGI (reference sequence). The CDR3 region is CASSSAGGYEQYF. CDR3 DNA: TGTGCCAGCAGTTCAGCGGGGGGGTACGAGCAGTACTTC.

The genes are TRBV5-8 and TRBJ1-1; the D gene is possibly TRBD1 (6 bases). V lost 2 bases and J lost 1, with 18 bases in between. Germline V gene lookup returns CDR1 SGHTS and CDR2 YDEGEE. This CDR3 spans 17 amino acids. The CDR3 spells CASSFQTYPGQNTEAFF. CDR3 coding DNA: TGTGCCAGCAGCTTCCAGACCTATCCGGGACAGAACACTGAAGCTTTCTTT.

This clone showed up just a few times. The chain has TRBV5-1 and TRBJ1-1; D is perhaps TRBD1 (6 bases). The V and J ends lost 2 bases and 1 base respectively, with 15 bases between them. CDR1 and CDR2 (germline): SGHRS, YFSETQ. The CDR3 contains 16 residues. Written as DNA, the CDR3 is TGCGCCAGCAGCTTAGTAGCTGCGACAGGGAACACTGAAGCTTTCTTT. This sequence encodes CASSLVAATGNTEAFF.

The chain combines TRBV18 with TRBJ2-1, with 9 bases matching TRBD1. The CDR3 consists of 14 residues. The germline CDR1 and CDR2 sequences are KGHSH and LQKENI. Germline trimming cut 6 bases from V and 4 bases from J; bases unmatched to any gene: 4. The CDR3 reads CASSRQGVYNEQFF. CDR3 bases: TGTGCCAGCTCTCGACAGGGGGTATACAATGAGCAGTTCTTC.

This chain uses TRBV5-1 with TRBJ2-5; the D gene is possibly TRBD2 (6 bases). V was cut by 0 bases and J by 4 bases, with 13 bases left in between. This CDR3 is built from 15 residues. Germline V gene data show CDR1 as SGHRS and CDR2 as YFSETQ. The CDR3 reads CASSLAGERRETQYF. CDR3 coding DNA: TGCGCCAGCAGCTTGGCGGGGGAGAGGAGAGAGACCCAGTACTTC.

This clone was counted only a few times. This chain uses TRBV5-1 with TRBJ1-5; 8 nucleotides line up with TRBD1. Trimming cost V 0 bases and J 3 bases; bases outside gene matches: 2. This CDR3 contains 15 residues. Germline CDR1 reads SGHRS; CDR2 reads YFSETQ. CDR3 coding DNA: TGCGCCAGCAGCTTGGGGACAGGGTCCAATCAGCCCCAGCATTTT. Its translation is CASSLGTGSNQPQHF.

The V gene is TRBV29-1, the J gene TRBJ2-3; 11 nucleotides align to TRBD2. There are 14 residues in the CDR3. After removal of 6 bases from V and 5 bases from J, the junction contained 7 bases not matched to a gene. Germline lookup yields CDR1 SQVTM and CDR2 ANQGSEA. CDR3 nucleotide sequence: TGCAGCGTCTCCTGGGGGACTAGCGGAGATACGCAGTATTTT. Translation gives CSVSWGTSGDTQYF.